The 17 T cell receptor beta chains below all came from one sample that was sequenced in a study of T cell repertoires in cytomegalovirus infection. TCRdb processed the reads anew with MiXCR; each CDR3 protein has one entry. Among some 400,000 distinct CDR3 sequences, 15% to 20% were seen once, and the ten largest hold 8.7%. What was sequenced was PBMCs. Receptors were obtained from a human donor in good health (CMV status not recorded). Some clones in this sample may be carry-over from other donors' samples.

Many counts were recorded for this clonotype. This chain links TRBV7-2 with TRBJ2-5; D uncertain. CDR1 and CDR2 from the germline V gene are SGHTA and FQGNSA. This CDR3 has 12 residues. V lost 5 bases and J 5 bases, leaving 9 bases between the germline ends. The CDR3 spells CASSPNPETQYF. In DNA form, the CDR3 reads TGTGCCAGCAGCCCCAATCCGGAGACCCAGTACTTC.

In this sample, this clonotype turned up many times. This chain joins TRBV7-2 and TRBJ2-3; 7 bases match TRBD1. J lost 4 bases, V lost 6 bases, and 4 bases had no gene match. The CDR3 is 13 residues long. Looked up from germline, CDR1 is SGHTA and CDR2 is FQGNSA. CDR3 in amino acids: CASSLQGSDTQYF. The CDR3 DNA reads as TGTGCCAGCAGTTTACAGGGGTCAGATACGCAGTATTTT.

This clonotype was recorded a few times. The rearrangement links TRBV3-1 to TRBJ2-7, with D perhaps TRBD2 (6 bases). This CDR3 region has 15 residues. V was pared by 1 base and J by 2 bases, with 12 bases between. The germline CDR1 and CDR2 sequences are LGHDT and YNNKEL (reference sequence). This chain's CDR3 is CASSQVAGNPYEQYF. Written as DNA, the CDR3 is TGTGCCAGCAGCCAAGTCGCGGGAAACCCCTACGAGCAGTACTTC.

This clonotype was picked up many times. The rearrangement links TRBV19 to TRBJ2-1; TRBD1 aligns across 7 bases. CDR1 is LNHDA and CDR2 is SQIVND in the germline V gene (reference sequence). J lost 4 bases, V lost 9 bases, and 9 bases had no gene match. The CDR3 spans 14 residues. The CDR3 bases are TGTGCCAGCCGCCGGGACAGCAATTACAATGAGCAGTTCTTC. Its translation is CASRRDSNYNEQFF.

Many counts were recorded for this clonotype. V usage is TRBV7-6 and J usage is TRBJ2-1; D is possibly TRBD1 or TRBD2 (5 bases each). CDR1 and CDR2 from the germline V gene are SGHVS and FNYEAQ. The CDR3 length is 13 residues. Trimming took off 5 bases at V and 4 bases at J, with 9 bases between the two ends. Here the CDR3 reads CASSPGRYNEQFF. The CDR3 DNA is TGTGCCAGCAGCCCGGGACGGTACAATGAGCAGTTCTTC.

This clonotype turned up a few times. The chain employs TRBV20-1 and TRBJ2-1, with TRBD2 matching over 12 bases. Germline V gene sequence: CDR1 DFQATT, CDR2 SNEGSKA (reference sequence). The CDR3 sequence is 16 residues long. With 0 bases clipped from V and 5 bases from J, the junction kept 5 bases outside the gene matches. The DNA for the CDR3 is TGCAGTGCTAGAGACCCCCTAGCGGGAGGGGACAATGAGCAGTTCTTC. Amino acid sequence: CSARDPLAGGDNEQFF.

This clonotype was seen a handful of times. The CDR3 region is CASSLRVSGELFF. The CDR3 bases are TGTGCCAGCAGTTTGCGGGTTTCCGGGGAGCTGTTTTTT. The J gene is TRBJ2-2, the V gene TRBV12-3 or TRBV12-4; D possibly corresponds to TRBD2 (5 bases). V was cut by 3 bases and J by 6 bases, with 8 bases left in between. The CDR3 totals 13 residues.

The chain combines TRBV10-3 with TRBJ2-2; D ambiguous. The CDR3 runs 13 residues. Germline CDR1 reads ENHRY; CDR2 reads SYGVKD. Trimming left V 9 bases short and J 0 bases short, with 8 bases between. The CDR3: CAISTANTGELFF. The CDR3 region has the DNA TGTGCCATTAGCACAGCGAACACCGGGGAGCTGTTTTTT.

At least ten counts were recorded for this clonotype. The junction departs from the called germline gene at one end, perhaps through a read error. The genes are TRBV7-2 and TRBJ2-5, with D perhaps given as TRBD1 or TRBD2 (6 bases each). Germline loops: CDR1 SGHTA, CDR2 FQGNSA. CDR3 length: 13 residues. The CDR3 loop reads CASSLEGGETQYF. As DNA, the CDR3 is TGCGCCAGCAGCTTGGAGGGGGGAGAGACCCAGTACTTC. Drawing the rest from reference TRBV7-2 and TRBJ2-5, the complete variable domain is GAGVSQSPSNKVTEKGKDVELRCDPISGHTALYWYRQSLGQGLEFLIYFQGNSAPDKSGLPSDRFSAERTGGSVSTLTIQRTQQEDSAVYLCASSLEGGETQYFGPGTRLLVL.

The CDR3 region has the DNA TGTGCCATCAGTGTAGGGGCACTCACCGGGGAGCTGTTTTTT. Residues: CAISVGALTGELFF. The rearrangement joins TRBV10-3 to TRBJ2-2; D may be TRBD1 (5 bases). Trimming took off 4 bases at V and 4 bases at J, with 10 bases between the two ends. Germline V lookup: CDR1 ENHRY, CDR2 SYGVKD. CDR3 length: 14 amino acids.

The table lists this clonotype with a few counts. This rearrangement joins TRBV4-1 to TRBJ2-2; no definite D call. CDR3 length: 16 residues. V lost 1 base and J lost 1, with 10 bases in between. The germline V gene encodes CDR1 MGHRA and CDR2 YSYEKL. CDR3 sequence reads: CASSQGLLLNTGELFF. In DNA, the CDR3 is TGCGCCAGCAGCCAAGGTCTCCTTTTGAACACCGGGGAGCTGTTTTTT.

The J gene is TRBJ1-1, the V gene TRBV20-1, with D tentatively TRBD1 (5 bases). The length of the CDR3 is 13 residues. The V end lost 6 bases, the J end lost 4 bases, and 15 bases lay between the germline ends. CDR1 DFQATT and CDR2 SNEGSKA come from the germline V gene (reference sequence). CDR3 sequence reads: CSAPLGEGTEAFF. The CDR3 DNA sequence: TGCAGTGCCCCCCTGGGGGAGGGCACTGAAGCTTTCTTT.

This clonotype was detected a few times. This sequence joins TRBV12-3 or TRBV12-4 and TRBJ2-5; 10 bases line up with TRBD2. This CDR3 spans 18 amino acids. V dropped 6 bases and J dropped 4; count of bases not matched to a gene: 17. In DNA form, the CDR3 reads TGTGCCAGCAGAAATAAGCGGGGGGGCCTGTGGCCAGGAGAGACCCAGTACTTC. As protein: CASRNKRGGLWPGETQYF.

The chain uses TRBV5-1 and TRBJ2-1, with D perhaps TRBD1 (6 bases). CDR1 and CDR2 from the germline V gene are SGHRS and YFSETQ. The CDR3 is made up of 14 amino acids. V dropped 4 bases and J dropped 6 bases, with 14 bases sitting between them. The CDR3 DNA reads as TGCGCCAGCAGCCCCCAGGGGCAGGGCAATGAGCAGTTCTTC. Amino acid sequence: CASSPQGQGNEQFF.

About this clonotype: One base away lies a much larger clone, so this may be a sequencing read error. The gene calls are TRBV12-3 or TRBV12-4 and TRBJ2-5, with D maybe TRBD2 (7 bases). Between the trimmed V and J ends, which lost 7 bases and 7 bases, there was a span of 13 bases. This CDR3 comprises 12 residues. Written as DNA, the CDR3 is TGTGCCAGCAAGGGGGAGGGGGGGACCCAGTACTTC. This sequence encodes CASKGEGGTQYF.

This clonotype was observed at least ten times. V usage is TRBV7-2 and J usage is TRBJ1-6, with D possibly TRBD1 on 6 matching bases. Germline-derived CDR1 and CDR2 are SGHTA and FQGNSA. The CDR3 length is 15 residues. Between the trimmed V and J ends, which lost 5 bases and 4 bases, there was a span of 12 bases. CDR3 protein: CASSPDRNYNSPLHF. CDR3 coding DNA: TGTGCCAGCAGCCCCGACAGGAATTATAATTCACCCCTCCACTTT.

The sample holds a few counts of this clonotype. This sequence joins TRBV5-1 and TRBJ2-7, with D perhaps TRBD2 (5 bases). The CDR3 loop spans 14 amino acids. Germline V gives CDR1 SGHRS, CDR2 YFSETQ. V lost 0 bases, J lost 6 bases, and 13 bases lay in between. This chain's CDR3 is CASSLAMLSGEQYF. CDR3 nucleotides: TGCGCCAGCAGCTTGGCGATGTTAAGCGGCGAGCAGTACTTC.